The 13 T cell receptor beta chains reported below all come from one sample, sequenced in a study of shared clonotypes between healthy human individuals. Some clones are missing from TCRdb's copy, which holds only in-frame ones; the method was immunoSEQ multiplex PCR. The top ten hold 1.4% of the sample, which has about a million clones, about three quarters seen once. Sample: memory CD4+ T cells sorted from blood. As for subset: CD45RA-negative fraction. These receptors all come from a man younger than 35 in good health.

This chain uses TRBV6-1 with TRBJ2-7, with 7 bases aligning to TRBD1. The CDR3 sequence is 14 residues long. Germline CDR1 reads MNHNS; CDR2 reads SASEGT. V trimming: 7 bases; J trimming: 2 bases; junction bases outside the gene matches: 8. The CDR3 DNA follows: TGTGCCAGCATAGAGCGGCAGGGGGCCTACGAGCAGTACTTC. It encodes CASIERQGAYEQYF.

The chain employs TRBV11-2 and TRBJ2-3; TRBD1 might be the D (5 bases). CDR1 is SGHAT and CDR2 is FQNNGV in the germline V gene. V was cut by 5 bases and J by 1 base, with 10 bases left in between. The CDR3 sequence is 14 residues long. The CDR3 loop is CASSAGPGTDTQYF. In nucleotides, the CDR3 is TGTGCCAGCAGCGCAGGGCCGGGCACAGATACGCAGTATTTT.

The rearrangement links TRBV12-5 to TRBJ1-1, with 7 positions matching TRBD1. CDR3 length equals 16 residues. V gave up 4 bases and J gave up 0 bases; unmatched junction bases: 8. CDR1 and CDR2 (germline): LGHNT, FRNRAP. This chain's CDR3 is CASGSAPGQMNTEAFF. DNA of the CDR3: TGTGCTAGTGGTTCGGCACCGGGACAGATGAACACTGAAGCTTTCTTT.

The V call is TRBV5-1, the J call TRBJ2-5, with D possibly being TRBD1 (8 bases). The germline V gene has CDR1 SGHRS and CDR2 YFSETQ. V was trimmed by 4 bases and J by 4 bases, leaving 14 bases between them. CDR3 length equals 14 residues. The CDR3 loop reads CASSDTGGVETQYF. Here the CDR3 DNA reads TGCGCCAGCAGCGATACAGGGGGGGTAGAGACCCAGTACTTC.

The V call is TRBV2, the J call TRBJ2-1; no firm D call. CDR1 SNHLY and CDR2 FYNNEI come from the germline V gene. The V gene lost 8 bases and the J gene lost 0 bases, with 8 bases spanning the gap. The CDR3 loop spans 13 amino acids. CDR3 sequence: CASHTLSYNEQFF. Written as DNA, the CDR3 is TGTGCCAGCCACACACTCTCCTACAATGAGCAGTTCTTC.

A note on this clone: Other DNA sequences in this sample translate to the same CDR3. J is TRBJ1-1 and V is TRBV14; D remains unclear. V was clipped by 1 base and J by 5 bases, with 8 bases between them. The germline gives CDR1 SGHDN, CDR2 FVKESK. This CDR3 has 13 residues. CDR3: CASSQAPGTEAFF. The CDR3 DNA sequence: TGTGCCAGCAGCCAAGCCCCTGGAACTGAAGCTTTCTTT. The whole variable domain, remainder taken from reference TRBV14 and TRBJ1-1, is EAGVTQFPSHSVIEKGQTVTLRCDPISGHDNLYWYRRVMGKEIKFLLHFVKESKQDESGMPNNRFLAERTGGTYSTLKVQPAELEDSGVYFCASSQAPGTEAFFGQGTRLTVV.

This clone has a single count. The chain has TRBV5-1 and TRBJ2-1; tentatively, D is TRBD1 or TRBD2 (5 bases each). Germline CDR1 is SGHRS and CDR2 is YFSETQ. V lost 4 bases and J lost 9, with 23 bases in between. This CDR3 is 16 amino acids long. CDR3 sequence (DNA): TGCGCCAGCAGCGTACAGCCACTAGAGGGGCACGGTGAGCAGTTCTTC. Translated, it gives CASSVQPLEGHGEQFF.

The J gene is TRBJ1-1, the V gene TRBV4-1; D unclear. Germline assignment: CDR1 MGHRA and CDR2 YSYEKL. V shed 1 base and J shed 1 base, with 10 bases lying between them. The CDR3 loop spans 15 amino acids. The CDR3 loop reads CASSQGRRGNTEAFF. The DNA of the CDR3 is TGCGCCAGCAGCCAAGGAAGGCGGGGGAACACTGAAGCTTTCTTT.

Details on this clone: The same CDR3 also results from other DNA sequences found in this sample. The chain uses TRBV6-5 and TRBJ2-6; no firm D call. Per germline, CDR1 MNHEY and CDR2 SVGAGI. The CDR3 contains 14 residues. The germline V and J ends were trimmed by 6 bases and 0 bases, with 6 bases remaining between them. CDR3 sequence (DNA): TGTGCCAGCAGCCGAAGCTCTGGGGCCAACGTCCTGACTTTC. Its protein product is CASSRSSGANVLTF.

DNA of the CDR3: TGTGCCAGCAGCGGAGACAGGGGTACATGGAACACCGGGGAGCTGTTTTTT. It encodes CASSGDRGTWNTGELFF. This chain links TRBV9 with TRBJ2-2; 8 bases map to TRBD1. The CDR3 runs 17 residues. The germline V gene has CDR1 SGDLS and CDR2 YYNGEE. The V segment lost 3 bases and the J segment 1 base; nucleotides outside the gene matches: 8. Variable domain in full (rest from reference TRBV9 and TRBJ2-2): DSGVTQTPKHLITATGQRVTLRCSPRSGDLSVYWYQQSLDQGLQFLIQYYNGEERAKGNILERFSAQQFPDLHSELNLSSLELGDSALYFCASSGDRGTWNTGELFFGEGSRLTVL.

The chain recombines TRBV30 with TRBJ1-2; TRBD1 matches at 7 bases. The germline V gene has CDR1 GTSNPN and CDR2 SVGIG (reference sequence). Losses at the gene ends were 5 bases for V and 4 bases for J; bases not matched to a gene: 4. The length of the CDR3 is 12 residues. The CDR3 DNA follows: TGTGCCTGGGTACAGGGGTCCTATGGCTACACCTTC. This gives the protein CAWVQGSYGYTF.

The chain couples TRBV7-2 to TRBJ2-2; no definite D call. Germline loops: CDR1 SGHTA, CDR2 FQGNSA. This CDR3 comprises 12 residues. V lost 1 base, J lost 7 bases, and 4 bases lay in between. The CDR3 protein is CASSLVLGELFF. CDR3 nucleotide sequence: TGTGCCAGCAGCTTAGTTCTCGGGGAGCTGTTTTTT.

The chain recombines TRBV5-1 with TRBJ2-3; unclear D gene. The CDR3 loop spans 15 amino acids. Trimming removed 7 bases at V and 1 base at J, with 16 bases between. Germline CDR1 and CDR2: SGHRS and YFSETQ. The DNA for the CDR3 is TGCGCCAGCCGCCCGAGACCATTGGGCACAGATACGCAGTATTTT. This translates into CASRPRPLGTDTQYF.